A selection of T cell receptor beta chains follows, all from one sample in a study of response to subunit inactivated influenza vaccine. TCRdb re-analysed the RT-PCR reads in MiXCR, keeping a single row per CDR3 protein. This sample has roughly 520,000 distinct CDR3 sequences, with approximately 24% found just once. This material consisted of CD4+ T cells sorted from PBMCs, taken less than 6 days after vaccination. These receptors came from a man aged 50 or older who received an inactivated influenza vaccine. Both conserved end residues are part of each CDR3. Fields, in order: J gene, V gene, D gene, clone size, CDR3 protein, CDR3 DNA. The D gene is left open where the match is weak. Size tells how often a clone was seen (once, few, many) or the class of an expanded clone, and some rows leave it out.

J: TRBJ2-4; V: TRBV12-3/TRBV12-4; D: TRBD2; size: .; CDR3: CASSPGLGIQYF; DNA: TGTGCCAGCAGTCCGGGACTAGGCATTCAGTACTTC
J: TRBJ2-5; V: TRBV20-1; D: .; size: few; CDR3: CSAHPGEKETQYF; DNA: TGCAGTGCTCACCCGGGAGAAAAAGAGACCCAGTACTTC
J: TRBJ2-6; V: TRBV5-1; D: .; size: .; CDR3: CASSLDRSGANVLTF; DNA: TGCGCCAGCAGCTTGGACAGGTCTGGGGCCAACGTCCTGACTTTC
J: TRBJ2-1; V: TRBV29-1; D: TRBD1; size: .; CDR3: CSVTGQGSVSEQFF; DNA: TGCAGCGTTACAGGACAGGGGTCCGTTAGTGAGCAGTTCTTC
J: TRBJ2-2; V: TRBV24-1; D: .; size: few; CDR3: CATSDTRGTGELFF; DNA: TGTGCCACCAGTGATACCAGGGGTACCGGGGAGCTGTTTTTT
J: TRBJ2-5; V: TRBV7-2; D: .; size: once; CDR3: CASSLVGRGQAETQYF; DNA: TGTGCCAGCAGCTTAGTAGGCAGGGGACAAGCGGAGACCCAGTACTTC
J: TRBJ2-3; V: TRBV18; D: .; size: many; CDR3: CASSPRTGTDTQYF; DNA: TGTGCCAGCTCACCAAGGACGGGCACAGATACGCAGTATTTT
J: TRBJ2-1; V: TRBV7-2; D: .; size: .; CDR3: CASSHRDRSYNEQFF; DNA: TGTGCCAGCAGCCACCGGGACCGCTCCTACAATGAGCAGTTCTTC
J: TRBJ1-1; V: TRBV12-3/TRBV12-4; D: TRBD1; size: few; CDR3: CASSKDRTNTEAFF; DNA: TGTGCCAGCAGCAAGGACAGGACGAACACTGAAGCTTTCTTT
J: TRBJ2-7; V: TRBV20-1; D: TRBD2; size: .; CDR3: CSARISGTYEQYF; DNA: TGCAGTGCTAGGATTAGCGGGACCTACGAGCAGTACTTC
J: TRBJ2-7; V: TRBV11-2; D: TRBD1; size: many; CDR3: CASSSVGTASREQYF; DNA: TGTGCCAGCAGCTCGGTCGGGACAGCCAGCCGCGAGCAGTACTTC
J: TRBJ2-1; V: TRBV5-1; D: TRBD2; size: .; CDR3: CASSLDTGRTHNEQLF; DNA: TGCGCCAGCAGCTTGGATACCGGGAGGACCCACAATGAGCAGCTCTTC
J: TRBJ2-7; V: TRBV28; D: .; size: .; CDR3: CASSPPRRTYEQYF; DNA: TGTGCCAGCAGCCCTCCAAGGAGAACCTACGAGCAGTACTTC
J: TRBJ2-3; V: TRBV20-1; D: .; size: .; CDR3: CSPRAGTDTQYF; DNA: TGCAGCCCTAGAGCGGGCACAGATACGCAGTATTTT
J: TRBJ1-3; V: TRBV6-1; D: TRBD1; size: .; CDR3: CASTRGSSGNTIYF; DNA: TGTGCCAGCACCAGGGGGAGCTCTGGAAACACCATATATTTT
J: TRBJ2-1; V: TRBV29-1; D: TRBD2; size: many; CDR3: CSVTLSSGSFHEQFF; DNA: TGCAGCGTTACTCTTTCTAGCGGGAGCTTCCATGAGCAGTTCTTC
J: TRBJ2-3; V: TRBV7-6; D: .; size: .; CDR3: CASSGIRGTDTQYF; DNA: TGTGCCAGCAGCGGCATTAGGGGCACAGATACGCAGTATTTT
J: TRBJ2-1; V: TRBV12-3/TRBV12-4; D: .; size: few; CDR3: CASIPGLNSYNEQFF; DNA: TGTGCCAGCATCCCGGGCCTCAACTCCTACAATGAGCAGTTCTTC
J: TRBJ2-2; V: TRBV5-8; D: .; size: .; CDR3: CASSLRVRGKTGELFF; DNA: TGTGCCAGCAGCTTGAGGGTCAGGGGAAAGACCGGGGAGCTGTTTTTT
J: TRBJ1-2; V: TRBV6-1; D: .; size: few; CDR3: CASSHGGRDGYTF; DNA: TGTGCCAGCAGCCACGGGGGGCGGGATGGCTACACCTTC
J: TRBJ2-3; V: TRBV28; D: .; size: .; CDR3: CASRSPLSGYASTDTQYF; DNA: TGTGCCAGCCGTTCCCCCCTTTCGGGCTACGCTAGCACAGATACGCAGTATTTT
J: TRBJ2-1; V: TRBV6-5; D: .; size: .; CDR3: CASSYSLGDKNEQFF; DNA: TGTGCCAGCAGTTACTCGTTGGGGGACAAAAATGAGCAGTTCTTC
J: TRBJ2-1; V: TRBV7-9; D: .; size: many; CDR3: CATHPGRASYNEQFF; DNA: TGTGCCACTCATCCGGGGCGGGCCTCCTACAATGAGCAGTTCTTC
J: TRBJ2-7; V: TRBV5-1; D: .; size: few; CDR3: CASRVRAGMTYEQYF; DNA: TGCGCCAGCAGAGTGAGGGCGGGAATGACGTACGAGCAGTACTTC
J: TRBJ2-3; V: TRBV7-3; D: .; size: .; CDR3: CASSLSVVDTQYF; DNA: TGTGCCAGCAGCTTATCCGTGGTAGATACGCAGTATTTT
J: TRBJ2-3; V: TRBV5-1; D: TRBD2; size: .; CDR3: CASSFGTSGAITDTQYF; DNA: TGCGCCAGCAGCTTTGGGACTAGCGGGGCTATCACAGATACGCAGTATTTT
J: TRBJ2-7; V: TRBV4-2; D: .; size: once; CDR3: CASSQVGDLVEQYF; DNA: TGTGCCAGCAGCCAAGTTGGGGACCTGGTCGAGCAGTACTTC
J: TRBJ2-3; V: TRBV6-5; D: .; size: few; CDR3: CASSSVGGGISTDTQYF; DNA: TGTGCCAGCAGTTCAGTAGGGGGTGGGATTAGCACAGATACGCAGTATTTT
J: TRBJ1-5; V: TRBV9; D: .; size: .; CDR3: CASSVEENQPQHF; DNA: TGTGCCAGCAGCGTAGAAGAAAATCAGCCCCAGCATTTT
J: TRBJ2-7; V: TRBV9; D: .; size: few; CDR3: CASSPGAVNEQYF; DNA: TGTGCCAGCAGCCCAGGGGCCGTCAACGAGCAGTACTTC
J: TRBJ2-7; V: TRBV7-2; D: .; size: .; CDR3: CASSLFRQGVEQYF; DNA: TGTGCCAGCAGCTTATTTAGGCAGGGTGTCGAGCAGTACTTC
J: TRBJ2-3; V: TRBV24-1; D: .; size: few; CDR3: CATSDATGFTDTQYF; DNA: TGTGCCACCAGTGATGCGACAGGTTTCACAGATACGCAGTATTTT
J: TRBJ2-1; V: TRBV12-3/TRBV12-4; D: TRBD2; size: few; CDR3: CASSPSGGKQFF; DNA: TGTGCCAGCAGTCCTAGCGGGGGGAAGCAGTTCTTC
J: TRBJ2-7; V: TRBV20-1; D: .; size: many; CDR3: CSATDGPYEQYF; DNA: TGCAGTGCTACCGACGGACCCTACGAGCAGTACTTC
J: TRBJ1-1; V: TRBV7-9; D: .; size: .; CDR3: CASSLAGGPMNTEAFF; DNA: TGTGCCAGCAGCTTAGCAGGGGGTCCCATGAACACTGAAGCTTTCTTT
J: TRBJ2-7; V: TRBV4-3; D: TRBD2; size: few; CDR3: CASSRIAGASYEQYF; DNA: TGCGCCAGCAGCCGCATAGCGGGAGCAAGCTACGAGCAGTACTTC
J: TRBJ2-1; V: TRBV20-1; D: .; size: .; CDR3: CSARDRRWGAVSYNEQFF; DNA: TGCAGTGCTAGAGATCGTCGGTGGGGAGCGGTCTCTTACAATGAGCAGTTCTTC
J: TRBJ2-2; V: TRBV5-4; D: .; size: .; CDR3: CASSDLYRTNTGELFF; DNA: TGTGCCAGCAGCGACCTTTATAGGACCAACACCGGGGAGCTGTTTTTT
J: TRBJ2-5; V: TRBV18; D: TRBD2; size: few; CDR3: CASSPRAGGPETQYF; DNA: TGTGCCAGCTCACCACGCGCGGGGGGGCCCGAGACCCAGTACTTC
J: TRBJ2-1; V: TRBV12-3/TRBV12-4; D: .; size: many; CDR3: CASSPWEGGNEQFF; DNA: TGTGCCAGCAGTCCGTGGGAGGGGGGAAATGAGCAGTTCTTC
J: TRBJ2-7; V: TRBV20-1; D: .; size: .; CDR3: CSARSLSDRKTYEQYF; DNA: TGCAGTGCTAGAAGTCTTAGCGACAGGAAAACTTACGAGCAGTACTTC
J: TRBJ2-1; V: TRBV5-1; D: .; size: many; CDR3: CASSTRGTYNEQFF; DNA: TGCGCCAGCAGCACCCGGGGTACCTACAATGAGCAGTTCTTC
J: TRBJ2-5; V: TRBV24-1; D: TRBD2; size: few; CDR3: CATAGGATETQYF; DNA: TGTGCCACCGCCGGGGGGGCCACAGAGACCCAGTACTTC
J: TRBJ2-7; V: TRBV7-9; D: .; size: .; CDR3: CASSLAGYPKEQYF; DNA: TGTGCCAGCAGCTTAGCGGGTTACCCGAAAGAGCAGTACTTC